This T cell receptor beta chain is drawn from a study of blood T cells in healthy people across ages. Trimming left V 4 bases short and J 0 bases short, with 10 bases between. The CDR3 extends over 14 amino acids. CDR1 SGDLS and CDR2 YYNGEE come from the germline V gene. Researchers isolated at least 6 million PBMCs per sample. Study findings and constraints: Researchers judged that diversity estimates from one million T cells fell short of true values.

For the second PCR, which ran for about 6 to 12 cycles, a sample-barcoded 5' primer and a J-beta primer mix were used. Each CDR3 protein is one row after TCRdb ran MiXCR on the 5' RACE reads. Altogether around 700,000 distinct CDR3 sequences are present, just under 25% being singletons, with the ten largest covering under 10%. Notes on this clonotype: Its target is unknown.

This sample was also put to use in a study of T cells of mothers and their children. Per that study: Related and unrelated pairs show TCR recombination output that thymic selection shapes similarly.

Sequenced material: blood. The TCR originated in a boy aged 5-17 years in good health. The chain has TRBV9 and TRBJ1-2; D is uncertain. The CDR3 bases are TGTGCCAGCAGCTCCGGGTTGTCTAACTATGGCTACACCTTC. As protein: CASSSGLSNYGYTF.